A single sample gave rise to the 26 T cell receptor beta chains below, sequenced in a study of blood T cells in healthy people across ages. Primers used in a second PCR of about 7 to 12 cycles were a sample-barcoded 5' primer and a J-beta primer mix. From the 5' RACE reads, TCRdb called clonotypes with MiXCR, one entry per CDR3 protein. Here the sample spans 1.5 million or so distinct CDR3 sequences, roughly 40% being singletons. Specimen: blood. The origin of the receptors is a woman younger than 35 in good health.

The genes are TRBV20-1 and TRBJ2-5, with 8 positions matching TRBD1. The CDR3 runs 13 residues. With 8 bases clipped from V and 5 bases from J, the junction kept 10 bases outside the gene matches. Germline V gives CDR1 DFQATT, CDR2 SNEGSKA (reference sequence). The CDR3 is CSRSSGGSETQYF. CDR3 nucleotide sequence: TGCAGTCGGTCCTCAGGGGGCTCGGAGACCCAGTACTTC.

About this clonotype itself: Mismatch with germline at one junction end may stem from a read error. The rearrangement joins TRBV4-1 to TRBJ2-7; no clear D gene. Germline V CDR1 and CDR2: MGHRA, YSYEKL. CDR3 length: 15 residues. The CDR3 protein is CASSQIPGSFYGQYF. For the CDR3, the DNA is TGCGCCAGCAGCCAAATTCCGGGCTCCTTCTACGGGCAGTACTTC.

This clonotype has a single count. V is TRBV10-2 and J is TRBJ1-1; D uncertain. Trimming removed 3 bases at V and 5 bases at J, with 7 bases between. This CDR3 spans 12 amino acids. Germline values: CDR1 WSHSY, CDR2 SAAADI. The CDR3, as DNA: TGCGCCAGCAGTGACAGGCGAACTGAAGCTTTCTTT. Its protein is CASSDRRTEAFF.

This clonotype was counted between two and nine times. This chain connects TRBV7-6 to TRBJ2-7; D might be TRBD2 (7 bases). Deletions cut 1 base from V and 2 bases from J, with 15 bases between. Germline V gives CDR1 SGHVS, CDR2 FNYEAQ. This CDR3 region has 16 residues. The CDR3 DNA reads as TGTGCCAGCAGCTTAGTAGGGGGGGGGCGACCCTACGAGCAGTACTTC. Amino acids: CASSLVGGGRPYEQYF.

This clonotype has only a few counts. DNA for the CDR3: TGCAGCGTTGGCCCGTCCGCTGAAGCTTTCTTT. This sequence encodes CSVGPSAEAFF. This chain uses TRBV29-1 with TRBJ1-1; D ambiguous. Germline CDR1 is SQVTM and CDR2 is ANQGSEA. V lost 4 bases and J lost 6, with 9 bases in between. The CDR3 extends over 11 amino acids.

This clonotype turned up a few times. This rearrangement joins TRBV7-9 to TRBJ1-2; 7 bases agree with TRBD1. The J segment lost 7 bases and the V segment lost 4 bases, leaving 12 bases of the junction unmatched. This CDR3 comprises 15 residues. Germline V gene lookup returns CDR1 SEHNR and CDR2 FQNEAQ (reference sequence). CDR3 DNA: TGTGCCAGCAGCTCCCAACTCCCGGCAGGGGGTGGCTACACCTTC. This sequence encodes CASSSQLPAGGGYTF.

The chain uses TRBV4-2 and TRBJ2-2, with D perhaps being TRBD1 or TRBD2 (6 bases each). The CDR3 totals 18 residues. Germline-derived CDR1 and CDR2 are LGHNA and YNFKEQ. With 0 bases removed from V and 2 bases from J, the gap between germline ends came to 16 bases. The DNA for the CDR3 is TGTGCCAGCAGCCAAGACGGGGGCAGGGGTGGAAACACCGGGGAGCTGTTTTTT. Residues: CASSQDGGRGGNTGELFF.

This clonotype was recorded a few times. CDR3 in amino acids: CASKTGGLIPPGGYTF. CDR3 nucleotides: TGTGCCAGCAAGACAGGCGGGCTCATCCCCCCGGGTGGCTACACCTTC. V usage is TRBV28 and J usage is TRBJ1-2, with a possible D match to TRBD1 (6 bases). Germline V gives CDR1 MDHEN, CDR2 SYDVKM. CDR3 length: 16 residues. The ends were cut back, 7 bases at V and 7 bases at J, with 25 bases in the middle.

The chain recombines TRBV5-1 with TRBJ2-1; tentative D call: TRBD2 (7 bases). The CDR3 sequence is 17 residues long. Trimming removed 0 bases at V and 2 bases at J, with 15 bases between. Germline CDR1 reads SGHRS; CDR2 reads YFSETQ. CDR3 bases: TGCGCCAGCAGCTTGGGCGTGGGGGGGCCCACCTACAATGAGCAGTTCTTC. Its translation: CASSLGVGGPTYNEQFF.

The chain joins TRBV10-2 to TRBJ1-6, with D possibly being TRBD1 (6 bases). Per the germline V gene, CDR1 is WSHSY and CDR2 is SAAADI. V lost 0 bases and J 8 bases, leaving 14 bases between the germline ends. The CDR3 runs to 16 residues. CDR3 DNA: TGCGCCAGCAGTGAGTCCGGCAGGGGATTTTATTCACCCCTCCACTTT. This gives the protein CASSESGRGFYSPLHF.

Turning to this clonotype: A read error may produce the germline difference seen at one junction end. The chain is built from TRBV7-2 and TRBJ2-1; 7 nucleotides line up with TRBD2. The CDR3 has 15 residues. Germline CDR1 is SGHTA and CDR2 is FQGNSA. The CDR3 loop is CASNLGGSSYNKQFF. The CDR3 nucleotides are TGTGCCAGCAACTTAGGCGGGAGCTCCTACAATAAGCAGTTCTTC.

The chain has TRBV20-1 and TRBJ2-3; 12 positions match TRBD2. The CDR3 spans 18 residues. Unmatched junction bases numbered 11, after V lost 4 bases and J lost 0 bases. CDR1 and CDR2 (germline): DFQATT, SNEGSKA (reference sequence). CDR3 region: CSAIRLAGGPDSTDTQYF. CDR3 coding DNA: TGCAGTGCTATCCGCCTAGCGGGAGGGCCAGATAGCACAGATACGCAGTATTTT.

In DNA, the CDR3 is TGCAGTGCTCTCCGGGACCGGAGCAAGGACTACACCTTC. It specifies CSALRDRSKDYTF. V usage is TRBV20-1 and J usage is TRBJ1-2; possibly TRBD1 for D (5 bases). V was trimmed by 5 bases and J by 10 bases, leaving 20 bases between them. CDR1 is DFQATT and CDR2 is SNEGSKA in the germline V gene (reference sequence). The CDR3 length is 13 residues.

This clonotype occurred a few times. The gene calls are TRBV12-3 or TRBV12-4 and TRBJ2-7, with TRBD1 as a possible D gene (6 bases). This CDR3 is 14 amino acids long. Trimming removed 2 bases at V and 6 bases at J, with 14 bases between. CDR3 loop: CASSLSTGRSEQYF. The CDR3, as DNA: TGTGCCAGCAGTTTAAGTACAGGGCGATCCGAGCAGTACTTC.

This clonotype was recorded only once. The chain couples TRBV12-3 or TRBV12-4 to TRBJ2-1, with a tentative D call TRBD2 (5 bases). The CDR3 is made up of 15 amino acids. Deletions cut 6 bases from V and 6 bases from J, with 18 bases between. The CDR3 spells CASSRGSTLGNEQFF. The CDR3 bases are TGTGCCAGCAGCCGAGGGTCCACCTTGGGCAATGAGCAGTTCTTC.

This clonotype appeared many times. The genes are TRBV12-3 or TRBV12-4 and TRBJ2-5; D may be TRBD2 (5 bases). The CDR3 is made up of 12 amino acids. V shed 3 bases and J shed 3 bases, with 5 bases lying between them. The CDR3 DNA reads TGTGCCAGCAGTTTCGGGGAAGAGACCCAGTACTTC. This codes for CASSFGEETQYF.

The chain is built from TRBV10-3 and TRBJ1-6; no firm D call. Germline CDR1 is ENHRY and CDR2 is SYGVKD. The CDR3 loop spans 12 amino acids. V lost 8 bases and J 10 bases, leaving 12 bases between the germline ends. The CDR3 DNA is TGTGCCATCGGAAAGGGCTCCTCACCCCTCCACTTT. Its translation: CAIGKGSSPLHF.

CDR3 DNA: TGCGCCAGCAGCTCCCGGGGGAGGCTAGTCGCGGATACGCAGTATTTT. Its translation: CASSSRGRLVADTQYF. The rearrangement uses TRBV5-1 and TRBJ2-3; perhaps TRBD2 as D (6 bases). CDR3 length: 16 amino acids. Germline V CDR1 and CDR2: SGHRS, YFSETQ. The V end was cut by 3 bases, the J end by 6 bases, with 20 bases between.

This clonotype came up a few times. The J gene is TRBJ1-1, the V gene TRBV6-4; D unresolved. The CDR3 totals 12 residues. The germline gives CDR1 MRHNA, CDR2 SNTAGT. V was trimmed by 0 bases and J by 10 bases, leaving 9 bases between them. The CDR3 DNA sequence: TGTGCCAGCAGTGACTCGAATCCTGGAGCTTTCTTT. It codes for CASSDSNPGAFF.

A few counts support this clonotype. V is TRBV10-3 and J is TRBJ2-1; a possible D gene is TRBD2 (6 bases). There are 15 residues in the CDR3. Germline-derived CDR1 and CDR2 are ENHRY and SYGVKD. V was cut by 6 bases and J by 6 bases, with 18 bases left in between. The CDR3 loop reads CAIRALGLDGNEQFF. In DNA, the CDR3 is TGTGCCATCAGGGCCCTGGGACTCGACGGCAATGAGCAGTTCTTC.

This clonotype was counted a few times. V is TRBV9 and J is TRBJ2-3; D remains ambiguous. This CDR3 has 14 amino acids. The V and J ends lost 0 bases and 4 bases respectively, with 9 bases between them. Germline CDR1 and CDR2: SGDLS and YYNGEE. CDR3 sequence reads: CASSVDPGADTQYF. CDR3 DNA: TGTGCCAGCAGCGTAGACCCGGGCGCAGATACGCAGTATTTT. Filled out from reference TRBV9 and TRBJ2-3, the complete variable domain reads DSGVTQTPKHLITATGQRVTLRCSPRSGDLSVYWYQQSLDQGLQFLIQYYNGEERAKGNILERFSAQQFPDLHSELNLSSLELGDSALYFCASSVDPGADTQYFGPGTRLTVL.

The chain joins TRBV28 to TRBJ2-1, with D perhaps given as TRBD1 or TRBD2 (5 bases each). This CDR3 is built from 13 residues. The germline gives CDR1 MDHEN, CDR2 SYDVKM. The V end was cut by 6 bases, the J end by 9 bases, with 15 bases between. The CDR3 here is CASSLDPGAEQFF. Written as DNA, the CDR3 is TGTGCCAGCAGCTTAGATCCCGGGGCTGAGCAGTTCTTC.

This clonotype occurred many times. V is TRBV3-1 and J is TRBJ2-3, with D maybe TRBD1 (6 bases). The CDR3 length is 14 residues. Trimming left V 4 bases short and J 2 bases short, with 10 bases between. Germline CDR1 LGHDT, CDR2 YNNKEL (reference sequence). The CDR3 is CASSRDTTTDTQYF. Here the CDR3 DNA reads TGTGCCAGCAGCCGGGACACTACCACAGATACGCAGTATTTT.

This chain links TRBV28 with TRBJ2-5, with 8 bases aligning to TRBD1. Trimming cost V 4 bases and J 1 base; bases outside gene matches: 8. This CDR3 comprises 16 residues. Germline V gives CDR1 MDHEN, CDR2 SYDVKM. CDR3 loop: CASSWTGPLIQETQYF. CDR3 coding DNA: TGTGCCAGCAGTTGGACAGGGCCTTTAATCCAAGAGACCCAGTACTTC. Supplemented by reference TRBV28 and TRBJ2-5, the full variable domain reads DVKVTQSSRYLVKRTGEKVFLECVQDMDHENMFWYRQDPGLGLRLIYFSYDVKMKEKGDIPEGYSVSREKKERFSLILESASTNQTSMYLCASSWTGPLIQETQYFGPGTRLLVL.

A few counts support this clonotype. The chain carries TRBV28 and TRBJ2-7, with 9 bases lining up with TRBD2. V was pared by 1 base and J by 3 bases, with 4 bases of the junction left unmatched. Germline-derived CDR1 and CDR2 are MDHEN and SYDVKM. The CDR3 length is 15 residues. CDR3 in DNA: TGTGCCAGCAGTTTATCTAGCGGGGACCTCTACGAGCAGTACTTC. Its translation is CASSLSSGDLYEQYF. Drawing the rest from reference TRBV28 and TRBJ2-7, the complete variable domain is DVKVTQSSRYLVKRTGEKVFLECVQDMDHENMFWYRQDPGLGLRLIYFSYDVKMKEKGDIPEGYSVSREKKERFSLILESASTNQTSMYLCASSLSSGDLYEQYFGPGTRLTVT.

V usage is TRBV27 and J usage is TRBJ1-1; TRBD1 matches 10 bases. This CDR3 comprises 14 residues. Germline V gene lookup returns CDR1 MNHEY and CDR2 SMNVEV (reference sequence). Germline trimming cut 6 bases from V and 4 bases from J; bases unmatched to any gene: 5. The CDR3 coding sequence is TGTGCCAGCAGGAGGGGACAGGGGAGCACTGAAGCTTTCTTT. Its translation: CASRRGQGSTEAFF.